What follows are 28 T cell receptor beta chains derived from one specimen sequenced in a study of tumor-infiltrating lymphocytes in primary liver carcinoma. Total RNA amounting to roughly 0.5 ug was the source from which TCR beta cDNA was made with a constant-region primer. Libraries for TCR beta were built through three nested multiplex PCR rounds, which together made up a slightly modified ARM-PCR procedure. The first two PCR rounds used TRBV1-TRBV30 forward primers with a C-beta reverse primer, 9 to 10 cycles each. TCRdb processed the multiplex PCR reads anew with MiXCR; each CDR3 protein has one entry. The sample comprises tens of thousands of distinct CDR3 sequences, roughly 80% of which are singletons, and around 45% rests with the top ten. RNA and DNA were co-extracted from approximately 20-30 mg of unsorted bulk tissue. Input material: liver tumor tissue from sampling region 3. The sample's subset: tumor region T3, left-lateral pole. The receptors here all came from a man aged 40-50 years with primary liver carcinoma and hepatitis B virus infection.

To note about this clonotype: The germline gene is not matched at one end of the junction; a read error may be the cause. The gene calls are TRBV12-3 or TRBV12-4 and TRBJ2-7; TRBD1 aligns across 9 bases. The CDR3 sequence is 15 residues long. The CDR3 reads CASSRGTGRPYEQYF. The CDR3 DNA sequence: TGTGCCAGCAGCCGAGGGACAGGGAGACCTTACGAGCAGTATTTC.

This clonotype was counted many times. Sequence at one end of the junction differs from germline and may be a read error. The chain combines TRBV28 with TRBJ2-7, with 9 nucleotides matching TRBD1. CDR1 is MDHEN, CDR2 SYDVKM, per germline. This CDR3 is 13 amino acids long. The CDR3, as DNA: TGTGCCACCCGGGACAGGGATTCCTCCGAGCAGTACTTC. Its protein is CATRDRDSSEQYF.

The chain joins TRBV11-2 to TRBJ2-5; D uncertain. This CDR3 has 18 amino acids. The ends were cut back, 1 base at V and 5 bases at J, with 23 bases in the middle. From germline, CDR1 is SGHAT and CDR2 FQNNGV. CDR3 loop: CASSLARLVLGKKETQYF. Written as DNA, the CDR3 is TGTGCCAGCAGCTTAGCGAGGCTAGTACTGGGAAAAAAGGAGACCCAGTACTTC. The full variable domain, in which reference TRBV11-2 and TRBJ2-5 provide the parts outside the CDR3, is EAGVAQSPRYKIIEKRQSVAFWCNPISGHATLYWYQQILGQGPKLLIQFQNNGVVDDSQLPKDRFSAERLKGVDSTLKIQPAKLEDSAVYLCASSLARLVLGKKETQYFGPGTRLLVL.

Regarding this clonotype: Relative to the germline gene, one junction end is altered; a read error may explain this. This chain links TRBV11-2 with TRBJ2-4; TRBD1 is a possible D gene (5 bases). The CDR3 extends over 18 amino acids. The V gene's germline CDR1 is SGHAT and CDR2 FQNNGV. The CDR3 here is CAGSPTGASTVAKNIQYF. CDR3 DNA sequence: TGTGCCGGCAGCCCAACTGGGGCTTCTACGGTGGCTAAAAACATTCAGTACTTC.

About this clonotype itself: Germline is not matched at one junction end, which may reflect a read error. This sequence joins TRBV6-1 and TRBJ2-7; D is possibly TRBD1 or TRBD2 (6 bases each). The CDR3 is 15 residues long. Germline lookup yields CDR1 MNHNS and CDR2 SASEGT. The CDR3 DNA reads as TGTGACAGCAGCCTGGGGGGCAGTAGCTCCTACGAGTACTACTTC. Encoded protein: CDSSLGGSSSYEYYF.

This clonotype was observed at least ten times. The gene calls are TRBV6-1 and TRBJ2-3; 8 positions match TRBD1. The CDR3 is 14 amino acids. CDR1 and CDR2 (germline): MNHNS, SASEGT. V shed 7 bases, J shed 1 base, and the junction held 4 bases outside the gene matches. CDR3 loop: CASIYRGGTDTQYF. The CDR3 DNA is TGTGCCAGCATTTACAGGGGGGGCACAGATACGCAGTATTTT.

Details on this clonotype: The junction and the germline gene differ at one end; a read error may be behind it. V is TRBV10-3 and J is TRBJ1-5; no reliable D call. Germline V CDR1 and CDR2: ENHRY, SYGVKD. This CDR3 spans 14 amino acids. The CDR3 is CAIIESWQDQPQHF. The CDR3 region has the DNA TGTGCGATCATTGAGTCTTGGCAGGATCAGCCCCAGCATTTT.

Comment on this clonotype: The junction shows a germline mismatch at one end, possibly a read error. The chain recombines TRBV19 with TRBJ2-7; D is tentatively TRBD1 or TRBD2 (5 bases each). Germline CDR1 and CDR2: LNHDA and SQIVND (reference sequence). The CDR3 loop spans 15 amino acids. The CDR3 nucleotides read TGTGCCTGTAGTACGACTACCGGGACCGCGTTATTATTGCACTTC. Translation gives CACSTTTGTALLLHF.

Concerning this clonotype: At one of its ends the junction is not consistent with the germline gene, which may arise from a read error. This sequence joins TRBV6-1 and TRBJ2-1; D uncertain. CDR1 is MNHNS, CDR2 SASEGT, per germline. The CDR3 has 13 residues. The DNA of the CDR3 is TGTGACAGCATGCTAAATCAACACTATGAGCAGTTCTTC. Its protein is CDSMLNQHYEQFF.

Comment on this clonotype: The conserved closing phenylalanine or tryptophan is absent in this CDR3, likely reflecting a read error. This rearrangement joins TRBV5-4 to TRBJ2-2, with a tentative D call TRBD2 (5 bases). The CDR3 consists of 13 residues. V was cut by 5 bases and J by 4 bases, with 9 bases left in between. CDR1 SGHNT and CDR2 YYREEE come from the germline V gene (reference sequence). CDR3 in DNA: TGTGCCAGCAGGACTACCGGCACCGGGGAGCTGTTTCTT. Translation gives CASRTTGTGELFL.

With regard to this clonotype: One junction end does not reproduce the germline sequence, and a read error may be involved. The J gene is TRBJ2-7, the V gene TRBV12-3 or TRBV12-4; unclear D gene. The CDR3 runs 16 residues. The CDR3 bases are TGTGCCAGCAGTTTAATAGGTTTCGGTAGCTCCTACGATCAGTACTTC. Amino acids: CASSLIGFGSSYDQYF.

Worth noting for this clonotype: Likely a read error: the CDR3 ends without its conserved phenylalanine or tryptophan. The DNA is left out, because the CDR3 cannot be placed on it with certainty; the CDR3 is given as TCRdb lists it. CDR3 amino acids: CAGIPPTSGRRTDTQYI. The chain carries TRBV6-6 and TRBJ2-3; whether TRBD2, the table's D call, matches the DNA was not checked. The CDR3 length is 17 residues, termini included. Germline CDR1 and CDR2: MNHNY and SVGAGI (reference sequence).

A remark on this clonotype: Germline and junction disagree at one end, which may indicate a read error. The chain recombines TRBV11-1 with TRBJ2-7, with 13 bases fitting TRBD2. Germline V gene data show CDR1 as SGHAT and CDR2 as FQDESV (reference sequence). CDR3 length: 15 amino acids. The DNA of the CDR3 is TGTGCCAGCAGCTTATGGGGACTAGCGGGACTCCTTCAGTACTTT. Translating gives CASSLWGLAGLLQYF.

As to this clonotype: This may be a read error: a much more frequent sequence differs by one nucleotide. The V gene is TRBV5-1, the J gene TRBJ2-7, with 10 bases lining up with TRBD2. This CDR3 is 15 amino acids long. Germline CDR1 SGHRS, CDR2 YFSETQ. J lost 6 bases, V lost 0 bases, and 6 bases had no gene match. The CDR3 is CASSLVPSGSCEQYF. Written as DNA, the CDR3 is TGCGCCAGCAGCTTGGTCCCTAGCGGGAGCTGCGAGCAGTACTTC.

The CDR3 bases are TGTGCCAGCGGACCGGGACGGAGCTGCGAGCAGTACTTC. It yields the protein CASGPGRSCEQYF. The chain is built from TRBV12-3 or TRBV12-4 and TRBJ2-7; the D gene could be TRBD1 or TRBD2 (5 bases each). This CDR3 spans 13 amino acids. The V gene lost 8 bases and the J gene lost 6 bases, with 17 bases spanning the gap.

This clonotype was detected ten times or more. The genes are TRBV29-1 and TRBJ2-5; TRBD2 matches 7 bases. Trimming took 4 bases from V and 6 from J; bases not matched to a gene: 8. CDR1 is SQVTM and CDR2 is ANQGSEA in the germline V gene. CDR3 length equals 13 residues. CDR3 coding DNA: TGCAGCGTTGGTGGGAGGGCCGCTAAGACCCAGTACTTC. Protein product: CSVGGRAAKTQYF.

As to this clonotype: A junction boundary mismatches the germline segment, possibly from a read error. The chain joins TRBV5-5 to TRBJ2-1; 8 bases align to TRBD1. The CDR3 has 15 residues. Germline V gene lookup returns CDR1 SGHKS and CDR2 YYEKEE (reference sequence). This CDR3 reads CASGPGQGSYKEQFF. CDR3 DNA sequence: TGTGCTAGCGGCCCTGGACAGGGCTCCTACAAAGAGCAGTTCTTC. The variable domain in full, completed from reference TRBV5-5 and TRBJ2-1, reads DAGVTQSPTHLIKTRGQQVTLRCSPISGHKSVSWYQQVLGQGPQFIFQYYEKEERGRGNFPDRFSARQFPNYSSELNVNALLLGDSALYLCASGPGQGSYKEQFFGPGTRLTVL.

This clonotype is medium-sized (0.01 to 0.1%) by share. The chain couples TRBV10-3 to TRBJ2-7; D unresolved. The germline CDR1 and CDR2 sequences are ENHRY and SYGVKD. The V and J ends lost 3 bases and 5 bases respectively, with 11 bases between them. The CDR3 length is 13 residues. The CDR3 spells CAISESRADEQYF. In DNA, the CDR3 is TGTGCCATCAGTGAATCTAGGGCGGACGAGCAGTACTTC.

The J gene is TRBJ2-1, the V gene TRBV14; TRBD2 aligns across 9 bases. The V gene's germline CDR1 is SGHDN and CDR2 FVKESK. Trimming at V came to 6 bases and at J to 5 bases, leaving 8 bases not matched to a gene. The CDR3 covers 15 residues. The CDR3 is CASSQLLAGNNEQFF. CDR3 nucleotides: TGTGCCAGCAGTCAGCTCCTAGCGGGAAACAATGAGCAGTTCTTC.

J is TRBJ1-1 and V is TRBV11-2; D is ambiguous. Trimming removed 8 bases at V and 7 bases at J, with 17 bases between. CDR1 and CDR2 (germline): SGHAT, FQNNGV. There are 13 residues in the CDR3. The CDR3 loop is CASGWVGRIEAFF. The CDR3 DNA sequence: TGTGCCAGCGGGTGGGTGGGAAGGATTGAAGCTTTCTTT. The whole variable domain, filled in from reference TRBV11-2 and TRBJ1-1, reads EAGVAQSPRYKIIEKRQSVAFWCNPISGHATLYWYQQILGQGPKLLIQFQNNGVVDDSQLPKDRFSAERLKGVDSTLKIQPAKLEDSAVYLCASGWVGRIEAFFGQGTRLTVV.

This clonotype occurred many times. The chain has TRBV5-4 and TRBJ2-1; D perhaps matches TRBD2 (5 bases). This CDR3 contains 17 residues. Trimming pared 0 bases from V and 3 bases from J, leaving 16 bases between. CDR1 and CDR2 (germline): SGHNT, YYREEE (reference sequence). This CDR3 reads CASSLGEGSPIYNEQFF. DNA of the CDR3: TGTGCCAGCAGCTTGGGCGAGGGTTCGCCCATCTACAATGAGCAGTTCTTC.

As concerns this clonotype: The junction departs from the called germline gene at one end, perhaps through a read error. The J gene is TRBJ1-3, the V gene TRBV6-1; D may be TRBD1 (6 bases). The germline gives CDR1 MNHNS, CDR2 SASEGT. The CDR3 runs 16 residues. The CDR3 loop reads CASNTPGRGKINAIYF. DNA for the CDR3: TGTGCCAGCAATACCCCGGGGAGGGGGAAGATAAACGCCATATATTTT.

As for this clonotype: The conserved phenylalanine or tryptophan normally closing the CDR3 is absent here, so this likely arose from a read error. This chain uses TRBV6-6 with TRBJ2-2, with 9 bases matching TRBD2. The germline gives CDR1 MNHNY, CDR2 SVGAGI (reference sequence). The CDR3 covers 16 residues. The CDR3 nucleotides read TGTGCCAGCAGCCGTCTAGCGGGAACGAACACCTGGGAGCTGTTTTTG. Its translation is CASSRLAGTNTWELFL.

The chain links TRBV11-2 to TRBJ2-7; D may be TRBD1 (7 bases). The CDR3 is made up of 15 amino acids. The V end lost 11 bases, the J end lost 5 bases, and 25 bases lay between the germline ends. Germline V gene lookup returns CDR1 SGHAT and CDR2 FQNNGV. CDR3 nucleotide sequence: TGTGCCTGCAACGGGGGACAGAGGGTTGTGCACGAGCAGTACTTC. Its protein is CACNGGQRVVHEQYF.

Regarding this clonotype: An end of the junction does not agree with germline; a read error may underlie this. The chain has TRBV4-1 and TRBJ2-1; D uncertain. This CDR3 contains 15 residues. The V gene's germline CDR1 is MGHRA and CDR2 YSYEKL. The CDR3 protein is CASSPLGNNNNKQFF. In nucleotides, the CDR3 is TGCGCTAGCAGCCCGCTAGGTAACAACAACAATAAGCAGTTCTTC.

In the case of this clonotype: The junction and the germline gene differ at one end; a read error may be behind it. The rearrangement joins TRBV11-2 to TRBJ2-1; no reliable D call. The CDR3 consists of 14 residues. Germline V gene sequence: CDR1 SGHAT, CDR2 FQNNGV. The CDR3: CANSLYRLVSEQSF. Written as DNA, the CDR3 is TGTGCAAACAGCTTATACCGGCTAGTTAGTGAGCAGTCCTTC.

Points on this clonotype: A read error is likely, as this CDR3 ends without the conserved phenylalanine or tryptophan. The chain combines TRBV4-1 with TRBJ2-1, with D possibly called TRBD1 or TRBD2 (5 bases each). The CDR3 consists of 17 residues. The germline V gene has CDR1 MGHRA and CDR2 YSYEKL. The CDR3 DNA reads TGCGCCAGCAGCCAGTATCCGGGACCCCGAGGATACAATGAACAGTTCATC. Protein product: CASSQYPGPRGYNEQFI.

Concerning this clonotype: The CDR3 carries no conserved terminal phenylalanine or tryptophan, so it likely arises from a read error. The CDR3 region has the DNA TGTGCCAGTAGCCAACTAGAGGGGGGACTAGCGGGTATACGAGCCTCCCAAGAGACCCAGTACTTA. This translates into CASSQLEGGLAGIRASQETQYL. This chain links TRBV4-2 with TRBJ2-5, with 12 bases fitting TRBD2. CDR3 length equals 22 residues. Germline lookup yields CDR1 LGHNA and CDR2 YNFKEQ.